This T cell receptor beta chain was documented in a study of cytotoxic CD8 clonotypes in ibrutinib-treated CLL. Overall study context: Enrolment comprised about a dozen relapsed/refractory and some 15 treatment-naive patients; 17 to 18 were IGHV unmutated. Sequenced samples delivered averages of 270,000 or so productive templates and 90,000 or so productive rearrangements.

Points from the study as a whole: Public clonotypes (which were uncommon) either contracted or remained stable on treatment. Sampling times, which were not matched between the groups, differed between sustained-remission patients and progressing patients.

Worth noting for this clone: Its antigen is not known.

Here immunoSEQ multiplex PCR was the method, and the copy in TCRdb shows in-frame clones only, minus some. The sample includes 130,000 or so clones, 80% to 90% of them seen just once. Sequencing was performed on PBMCs, taken after 24 months of ibrutinib treatment. The receptor comes from a human donor with chronic lymphocytic leukemia.

The CDR3 spells CASSPGGGGGYEQYF. CDR3 coding DNA: TGTGCCAGCAGCCCCGGGGGCGGGGGTGGTTACGAGCAGTACTTC. The genes are TRBV4-2 and TRBJ2-7, with D maybe TRBD2 (7 bases). The CDR3 sequence is 15 residues long. Trimming took 4 bases from V and 4 from J, leaving 17 bases between them. Per the germline V gene, CDR1 is LGHNA and CDR2 is YNFKEQ.